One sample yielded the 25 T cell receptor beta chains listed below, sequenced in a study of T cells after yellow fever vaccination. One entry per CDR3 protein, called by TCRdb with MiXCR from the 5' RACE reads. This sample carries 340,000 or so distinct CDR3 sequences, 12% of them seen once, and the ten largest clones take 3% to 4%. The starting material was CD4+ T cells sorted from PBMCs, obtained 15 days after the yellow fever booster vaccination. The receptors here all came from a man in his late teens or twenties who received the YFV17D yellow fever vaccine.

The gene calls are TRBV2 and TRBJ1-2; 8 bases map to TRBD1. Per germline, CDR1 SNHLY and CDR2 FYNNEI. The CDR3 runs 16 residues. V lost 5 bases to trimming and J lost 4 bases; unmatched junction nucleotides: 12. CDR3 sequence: CASSSTGGKYGYGYTF. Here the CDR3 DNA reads TGTGCCAGCAGTTCAACAGGGGGGAAGTACGGCTATGGCTACACCTTC.

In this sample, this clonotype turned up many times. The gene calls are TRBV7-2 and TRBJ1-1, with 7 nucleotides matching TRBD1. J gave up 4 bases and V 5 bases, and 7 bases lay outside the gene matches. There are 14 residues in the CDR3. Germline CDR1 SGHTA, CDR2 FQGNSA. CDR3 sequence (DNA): TGTGCCAGCAGCACCAGGGGGTACGGCACTGAAGCTTTCTTT. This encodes CASSTRGYGTEAFF.

The CDR3 loop is CASSGTGRAGANVLTF. The CDR3 nucleotides read TGTGCCAGCAGTGGGACAGGGCGGGCTGGGGCCAACGTCCTGACTTTC. The gene calls are TRBV6-6 and TRBJ2-6; 9 positions match TRBD1. From germline, CDR1 is MNHNY and CDR2 SVGAGI (reference sequence). J lost 2 bases, V lost 5 bases, and 4 bases had no gene match. There are 16 residues in the CDR3.

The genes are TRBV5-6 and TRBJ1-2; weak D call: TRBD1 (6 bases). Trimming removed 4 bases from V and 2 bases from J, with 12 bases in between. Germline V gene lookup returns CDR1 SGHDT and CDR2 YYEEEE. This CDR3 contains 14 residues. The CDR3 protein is CASSGLDRNYGYTF. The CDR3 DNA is TGTGCCAGCAGCGGCCTAGACAGGAACTATGGCTACACCTTC.

The DNA for the CDR3 is TGTGCCAGCAGTACACAGGGGGTGTATGGCTACACCTTC. Translation gives CASSTQGVYGYTF. V usage is TRBV6-6 and J usage is TRBJ1-2, with 8 bases matching TRBD1. Unmatched junction bases numbered 4, after V lost 5 bases and J lost 5 bases. The germline CDR1 and CDR2 sequences are MNHNY and SVGAGI (reference sequence). The CDR3 is made up of 13 amino acids.

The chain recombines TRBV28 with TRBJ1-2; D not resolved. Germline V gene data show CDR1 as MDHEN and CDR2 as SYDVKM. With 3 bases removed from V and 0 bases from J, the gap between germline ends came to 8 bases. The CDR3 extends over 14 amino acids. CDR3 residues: CASSFVGSNYGYTF. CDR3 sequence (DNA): TGTGCCAGCAGTTTCGTAGGATCTAACTATGGCTACACCTTC.

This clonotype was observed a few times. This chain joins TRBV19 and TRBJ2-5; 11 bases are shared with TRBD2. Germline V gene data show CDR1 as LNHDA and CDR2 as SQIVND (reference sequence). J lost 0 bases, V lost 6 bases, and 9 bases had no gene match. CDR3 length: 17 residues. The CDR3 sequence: CASSNGLAGGYQETQYF. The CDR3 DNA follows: TGTGCCAGTAGCAACGGGCTAGCGGGGGGATACCAAGAGACCCAGTACTTC.

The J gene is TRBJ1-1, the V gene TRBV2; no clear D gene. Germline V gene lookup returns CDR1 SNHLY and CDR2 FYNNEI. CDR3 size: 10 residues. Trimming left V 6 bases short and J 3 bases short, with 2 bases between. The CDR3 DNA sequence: TGTGCCAGCAGCCACACTGAAGCTTTCTTT. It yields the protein CASSHTEAFF.

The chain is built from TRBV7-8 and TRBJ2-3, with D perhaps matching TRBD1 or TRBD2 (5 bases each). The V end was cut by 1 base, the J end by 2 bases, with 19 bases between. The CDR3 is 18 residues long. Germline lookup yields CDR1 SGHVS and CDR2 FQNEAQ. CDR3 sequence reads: CASSLVSHRDRYTDTQYF. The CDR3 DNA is TGTGCCAGCAGCTTAGTATCCCACCGGGACCGGTACACAGATACGCAGTATTTT. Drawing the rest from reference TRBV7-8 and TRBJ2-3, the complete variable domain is GAGVSQSPRYKVAKRGQDVALRCDPISGHVSLFWYQQALGQGPEFLTYFQNEAQLDKSGLPSDRFFAERPEGSVSTLKIQRTQQEDSAVYLCASSLVSHRDRYTDTQYFGPGTRLTVL.

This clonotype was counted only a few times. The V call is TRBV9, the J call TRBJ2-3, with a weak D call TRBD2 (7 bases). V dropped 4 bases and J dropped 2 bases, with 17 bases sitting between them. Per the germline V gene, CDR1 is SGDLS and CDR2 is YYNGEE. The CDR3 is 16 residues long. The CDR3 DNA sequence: TGTGCCAGCAGCCCTTTTGGGGGGGCCCTCACAGATACGCAGTATTTT. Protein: CASSPFGGALTDTQYF.

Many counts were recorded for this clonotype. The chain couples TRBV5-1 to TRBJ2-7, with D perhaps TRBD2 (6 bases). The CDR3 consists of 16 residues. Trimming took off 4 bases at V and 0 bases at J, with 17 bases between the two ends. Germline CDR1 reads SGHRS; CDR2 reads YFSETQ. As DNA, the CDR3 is TGCGCCAGCAGCCCCCCGGGAGTGGTAGCCTCCTACGAGCAGTACTTC. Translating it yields CASSPPGVVASYEQYF.

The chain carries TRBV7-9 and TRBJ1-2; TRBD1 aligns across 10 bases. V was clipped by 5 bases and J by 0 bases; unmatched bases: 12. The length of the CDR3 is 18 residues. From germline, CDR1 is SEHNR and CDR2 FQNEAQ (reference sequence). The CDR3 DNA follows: TGTGCCAGCAGCACCCCGGTCGGACAGGGGGAGACTAACTATGGCTACACCTTC. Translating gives CASSTPVGQGETNYGYTF. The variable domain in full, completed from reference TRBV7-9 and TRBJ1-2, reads DTGVSQNPRHKITKRGQNVTFRCDPISEHNRLYWYRQTLGQGPEFLTYFQNEAQLEKSRLLSDRFSAERPKGSFSTLEIQRTEQGDSAMYLCASSTPVGQGETNYGYTFGSGTRLTVV.

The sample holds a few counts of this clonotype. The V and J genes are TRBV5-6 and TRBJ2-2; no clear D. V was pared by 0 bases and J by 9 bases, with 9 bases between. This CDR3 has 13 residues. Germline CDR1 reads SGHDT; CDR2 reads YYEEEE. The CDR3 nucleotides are TGTGCCAGCAGCTTGGGCCAAGAAAGGGAGCTGTTTTTT. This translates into CASSLGQERELFF.

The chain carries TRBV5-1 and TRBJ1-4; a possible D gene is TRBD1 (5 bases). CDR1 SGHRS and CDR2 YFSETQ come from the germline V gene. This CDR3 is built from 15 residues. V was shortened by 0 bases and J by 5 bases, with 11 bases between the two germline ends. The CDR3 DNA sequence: TGCGCCAGCAGCTTGGAAGTGGGGCCAAATGAAAAACTGTTTTTT. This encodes CASSLEVGPNEKLFF.

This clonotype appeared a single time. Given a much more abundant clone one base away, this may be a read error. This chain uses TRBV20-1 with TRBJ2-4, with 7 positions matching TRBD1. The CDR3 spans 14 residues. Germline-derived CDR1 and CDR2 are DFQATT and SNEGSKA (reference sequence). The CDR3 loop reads CSATETGVGNSQYF. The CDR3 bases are TGCAGTGCAACCGAAACAGGGGTTGGGAACAGTCAGTACTTC.

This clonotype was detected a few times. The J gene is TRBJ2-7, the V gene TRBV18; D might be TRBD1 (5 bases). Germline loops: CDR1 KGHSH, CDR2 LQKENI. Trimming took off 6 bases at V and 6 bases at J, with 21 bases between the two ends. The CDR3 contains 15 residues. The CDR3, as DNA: TGTGCCAGCTCCCTCCTAGGGGAATCCCAAGCCGAGCAGTACTTC. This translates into CASSLLGESQAEQYF.

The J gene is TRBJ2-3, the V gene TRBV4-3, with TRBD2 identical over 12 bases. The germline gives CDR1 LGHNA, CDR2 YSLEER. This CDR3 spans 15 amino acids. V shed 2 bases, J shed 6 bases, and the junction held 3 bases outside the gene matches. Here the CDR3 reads CASSQRLAGADTQYF. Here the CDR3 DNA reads TGCGCCAGCAGCCAAAGACTAGCGGGGGCCGATACGCAGTATTTT.

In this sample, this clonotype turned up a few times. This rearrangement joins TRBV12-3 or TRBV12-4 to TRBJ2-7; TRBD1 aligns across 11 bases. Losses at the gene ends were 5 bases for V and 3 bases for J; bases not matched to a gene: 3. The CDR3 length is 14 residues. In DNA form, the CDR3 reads TGTGCCAGCAGTCAGGGGACAGGGGGCTACGAGCAGTACTTC. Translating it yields CASSQGTGGYEQYF.

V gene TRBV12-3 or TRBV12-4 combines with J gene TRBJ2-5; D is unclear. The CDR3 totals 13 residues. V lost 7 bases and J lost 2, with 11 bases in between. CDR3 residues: CASMWRSQETQYF. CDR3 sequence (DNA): TGTGCCAGCATGTGGCGATCACAAGAGACCCAGTACTTC.

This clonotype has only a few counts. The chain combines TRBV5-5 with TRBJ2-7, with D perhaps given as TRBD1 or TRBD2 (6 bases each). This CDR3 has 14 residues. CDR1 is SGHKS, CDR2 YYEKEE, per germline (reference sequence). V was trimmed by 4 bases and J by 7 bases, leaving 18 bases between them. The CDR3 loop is CASSPEGGLREQYF. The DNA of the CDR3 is TGTGCCAGCAGCCCCGAAGGGGGGCTTAGGGAGCAGTACTTC.

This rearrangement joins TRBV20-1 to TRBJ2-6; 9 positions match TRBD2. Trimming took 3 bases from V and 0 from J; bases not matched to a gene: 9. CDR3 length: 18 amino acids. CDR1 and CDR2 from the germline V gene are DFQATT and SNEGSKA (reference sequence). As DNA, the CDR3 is TGCAGTGCTAGTTCTGTGACTAGCGGAAGCTCTGGGGCCAACGTCCTGACTTTC. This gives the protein CSASSVTSGSSGANVLTF.

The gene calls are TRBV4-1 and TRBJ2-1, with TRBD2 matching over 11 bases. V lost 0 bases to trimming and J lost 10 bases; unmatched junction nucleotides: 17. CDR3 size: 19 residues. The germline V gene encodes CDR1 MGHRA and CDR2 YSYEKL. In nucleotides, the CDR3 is TGCGCCAGCAGCCAAGAAGAGGGATGTAGCGGGGGGGCATCTTGCGAGCAGTTCTTC. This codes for CASSQEEGCSGGASCEQFF.

CDR3 coding DNA: TGTGCCAGCAGTTTAAGGCGGTACACTGAAGCTTTCTTT. Residues: CASSLRRYTEAFF. V and J are TRBV27 and TRBJ1-1; no clear D. V was shortened by 2 bases and J by 3 bases, with 7 bases between the two germline ends. The CDR3 totals 13 residues. CDR1 MNHEY and CDR2 SMNVEV come from the germline V gene (reference sequence).

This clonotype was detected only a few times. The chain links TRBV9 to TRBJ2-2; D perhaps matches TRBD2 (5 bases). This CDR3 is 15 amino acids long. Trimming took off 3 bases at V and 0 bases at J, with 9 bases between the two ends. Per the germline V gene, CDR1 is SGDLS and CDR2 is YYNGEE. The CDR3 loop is CASSARGANTGELFF. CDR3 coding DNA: TGTGCCAGCAGCGCCCGGGGAGCGAACACCGGGGAGCTGTTTTTT.

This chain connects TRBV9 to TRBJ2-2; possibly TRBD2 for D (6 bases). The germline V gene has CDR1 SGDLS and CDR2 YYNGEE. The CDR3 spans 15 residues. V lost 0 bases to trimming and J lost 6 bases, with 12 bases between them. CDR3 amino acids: CASSVVAGSSGELFF. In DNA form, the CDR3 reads TGTGCCAGCAGCGTAGTTGCGGGGAGTTCCGGGGAGCTGTTTTTT. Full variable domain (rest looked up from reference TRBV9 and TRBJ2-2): DSGVTQTPKHLITATGQRVTLRCSPRSGDLSVYWYQQSLDQGLQFLIQYYNGEERAKGNILERFSAQQFPDLHSELNLSSLELGDSALYFCASSVVAGSSGELFFGEGSRLTVL.